This T cell receptor (beta chain) was captured by sequencing in a study of cytomegalovirus exposure and HLA in healthy donors. Germline assignment: CDR1 MGHRA and CDR2 YSYEKL. The CDR3 extends over 15 amino acids. V lost 4 bases to trimming and J lost 5 bases; unmatched junction nucleotides: 6. The study's findings and limits: HLA alleles showed associations with fewer than 20,000 TCR beta sequences in a later analysis, at a 0.05 false discovery rate. Reports state that TCR beta sequences accurately predicted most subjects' HLA-A and HLA-B alleles.

This PCR relied on a set of 60 Vbeta primers and 13 Jbeta primers. As originally analysed: Tens of millions of unique TCR beta chains, roughly 11 million of them shared, were counted by a later analysis. The repertoire was sequenced with immunoSEQ multiplex PCR; TCRdb's copy has only in-frame clones and lacks some. From that table come the V and J calls and clone size; the DNA was used to work out D and trimming. The sample carries fewer than 100,000 clones, approximately 80% recorded once. All donors participated as healthy donors of bone marrow. In the case of this clone: Its antigen remains unknown.

The specimen was PBMCs. The rearrangement uses TRBV4-1 and TRBJ2-1; TRBD1 matches 9 bases. This sequence was found in a man aged 35-49 years in good health and CMV-seronegative. In DNA, the CDR3 is TGCGCCAGCAGCCTCGAATGGGACAGGGACAATGAGCAGTTCTTC. Translation gives CASSLEWDRDNEQFF.